This T cell receptor beta chain was captured by sequencing in a study of T-cell memory formation after mild COVID-19. Study-level information: TCR clusters were largely donor specific. Findings and limits, study-wide: Proof of SARS-CoV-2 specificity was absent for the second-wave clones that crested on day 37. Cross-reactive memory appears to have joined, as suggested by some responding clones showing up in pre-infection memory.

Amplification by 5'RACE using constant-segment primers produced TCR alpha and TCR beta cDNA libraries that carried sample barcodes and UMIs. TCRdb processed the 5' RACE reads anew with MiXCR; each CDR3 protein has one entry. The table shows roughly 600,000 distinct CDR3 sequences, with 18% occurring only once. This clonotype was detected ten times or more. The antigen is undetermined. V dropped 5 bases and J dropped 9; count of bases not matched to a gene: 8. Per the germline V gene, CDR1 is ENHRY and CDR2 is SYGVKD. This CDR3 is 13 amino acids long. V usage is TRBV10-3 and J usage is TRBJ2-7; 9 positions match TRBD1. This TCR came from an adult woman who had mild COVID-19 (a few samples of this study predate the infection). Cell type and time point are not known. Material for sequencing was PBMCs or a T cell subset sorted from them (not recorded which). Written as DNA, the CDR3 is TGTGCCATCAGTTATACAGGGGGCGCAGGGCAGTACTTC. Its translation is CAISYTGGAGQYF.